A single T cell receptor (beta chain) is shown here with its context. Trimming stripped 2 bases from V and 9 bases from J, with 17 bases between. Looked up from germline, CDR1 is KGHSH and CDR2 is LQKENI. This CDR3 is built from 16 residues. The data originate from a study of T cell changes during pregnancy in multiple sclerosis. Profiling relied on immunoSEQ multiplex PCR, and the TCRdb table lists in-frame clones only, not all of them. The table shows approximately 84,000 clones, with approximately 94% occurring only once. This specimen was peripheral blood, taken in the third trimester of pregnancy. V gene TRBV18 combines with J gene TRBJ1-6, with D unresolved. The sequence was collected from a female donor with multiple sclerosis, enrolled in a pregnancy study. CDR3 coding DNA: TGTGCCAGCTCACCAGGCGGGTTGGGAAGTGGTTCACCCCTCCACTTT. It codes for CASSPGGLGSGSPLHF.